This T cell receptor (beta chain) was recorded in a study of cytomegalovirus exposure and HLA in healthy donors. CDR3 length: 14 amino acids. As to this clone: As yet, its antigen is unknown.

In the PCR, 60 Vbeta and 13 Jbeta primers were used. Method: immunoSEQ multiplex PCR; TCRdb's copy keeps in-frame clones and lacks some. The profile shows about 190,000 clones, around three quarters of them singletons. Points from the study as a whole: The study labeled 170 or so TCR beta chains cytomegalovirus-associated. Under in vitro conditions, a few CMV-associated chains were confirmed as specific for CMV antigens. In a later analysis, the majority of CMV-associated beta chains seemingly showed HLA restriction.

The source is a woman in her 30s in good health and CMV-seronegative. The chain carries TRBV21-1 and TRBJ2-3; the table assigns TRBD1, which was not confirmed against the DNA. TRBV21-1 is a known pseudogene. Material: PBMCs. This CDR3 is CASSNGQGQDTQYF. The CDR3 DNA is TGTGCCAGCAGCAACGGGCAGGGTCAAGATACGCAGTATTTT.